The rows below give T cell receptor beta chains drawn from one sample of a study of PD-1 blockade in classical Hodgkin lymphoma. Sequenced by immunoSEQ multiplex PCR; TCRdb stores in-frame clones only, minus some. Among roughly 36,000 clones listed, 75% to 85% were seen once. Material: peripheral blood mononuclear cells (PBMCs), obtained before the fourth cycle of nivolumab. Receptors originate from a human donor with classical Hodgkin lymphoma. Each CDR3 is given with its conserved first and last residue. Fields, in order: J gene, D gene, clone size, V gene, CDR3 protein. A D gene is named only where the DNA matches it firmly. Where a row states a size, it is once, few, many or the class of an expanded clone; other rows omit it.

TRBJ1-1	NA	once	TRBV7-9	CASSLRVSDTEAFF
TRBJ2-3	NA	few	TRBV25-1	CASSTSGATQYF
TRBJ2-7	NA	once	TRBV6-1	CASSEISFSYEQYF
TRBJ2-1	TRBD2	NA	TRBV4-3	CASSQTSVGYNEQFF
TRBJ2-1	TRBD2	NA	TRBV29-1	CSVESGRGGYEQFF
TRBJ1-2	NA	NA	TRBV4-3	CASSQDREGLRGYTF
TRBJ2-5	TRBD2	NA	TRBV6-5	CASRPRGGGETQYF
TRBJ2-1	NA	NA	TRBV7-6	CASSSRRPGRIDEQFF
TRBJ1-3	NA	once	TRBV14	CASSQRTPELRGNTIYF
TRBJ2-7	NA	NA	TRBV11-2	CASSLEWTKYEQYF
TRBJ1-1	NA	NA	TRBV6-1	CASSEGPQNTEAFF
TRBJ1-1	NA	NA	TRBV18	CASSHAPGWNTEAFF
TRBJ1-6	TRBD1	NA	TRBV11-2	CASSPMTGVHSPLHF
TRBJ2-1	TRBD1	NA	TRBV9	CASSVGRDRVYNEQFF
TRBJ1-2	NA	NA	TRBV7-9	CASSLSHRDGFFGYTF
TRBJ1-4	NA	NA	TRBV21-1	CASSKDRTGRSTNEKLFF
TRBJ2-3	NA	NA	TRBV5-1	CASSSRDTDTQYF
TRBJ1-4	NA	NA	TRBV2	CASRERWRFNEKLFF
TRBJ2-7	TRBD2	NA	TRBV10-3	CAIRASGYSYEQYF
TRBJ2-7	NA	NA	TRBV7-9	CASSPPESGEQYF
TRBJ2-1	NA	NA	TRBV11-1	CASSLQSFWTPSSYNEQFF
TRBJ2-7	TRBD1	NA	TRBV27	CASSPSGGTGREQYF
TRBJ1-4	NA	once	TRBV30	CAWSGGTREGLLFF
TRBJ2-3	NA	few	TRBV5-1	CASCWRGSTDTQYF
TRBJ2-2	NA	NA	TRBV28	CASSLNPWGVPGELFF
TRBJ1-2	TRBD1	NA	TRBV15	CATSRDFSTGVNYGYTF
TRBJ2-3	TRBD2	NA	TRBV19	CASSIGGGTDTQYF
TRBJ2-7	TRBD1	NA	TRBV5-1	CASSKTPGQAYEQYF
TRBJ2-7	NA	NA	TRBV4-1	CASSQGGSSEGYEQYF
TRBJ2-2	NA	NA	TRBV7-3	CASSLMGRDTGELFF
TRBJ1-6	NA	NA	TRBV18	CASSLEEGNSPLHF
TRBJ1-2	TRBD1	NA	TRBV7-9	CASSETGGWNYGYTF
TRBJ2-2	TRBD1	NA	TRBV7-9	CASSPLDRVNTGELFF
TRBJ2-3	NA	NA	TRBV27	CASSARYRDLEADTQYF
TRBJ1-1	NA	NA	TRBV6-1	CASSAWTVNTEAFF
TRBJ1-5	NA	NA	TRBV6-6	CASKPGPSLSNQPQHF
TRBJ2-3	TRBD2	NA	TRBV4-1	CASSQGLAGATDTQYF
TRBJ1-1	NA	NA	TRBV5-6	CASSLARALRNTEAFF
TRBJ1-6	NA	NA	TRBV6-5	CATGRQGQNSPLHF
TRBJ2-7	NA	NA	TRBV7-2	CASSLEGPGLYEQYF
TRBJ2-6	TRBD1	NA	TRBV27	CASSPLRGPSGANVLTF
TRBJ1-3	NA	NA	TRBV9	CASSVELNFLSGNTIYF
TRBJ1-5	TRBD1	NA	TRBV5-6	CASSLRGQGGIGNQPQHF
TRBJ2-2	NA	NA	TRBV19	CASIRGQGEWTGELFF
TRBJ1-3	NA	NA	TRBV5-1	CASSLGQFGSGNTIYF
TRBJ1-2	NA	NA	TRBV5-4	CASSLGRNYGYTF
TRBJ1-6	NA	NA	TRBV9	CASSASRQASSPLHF
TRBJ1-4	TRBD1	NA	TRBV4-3	CASSHTGTGANEKLFF
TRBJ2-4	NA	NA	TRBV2	CASTPLPTGNIQYF
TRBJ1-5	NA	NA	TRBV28	CASSTPEGRGNQPQHF
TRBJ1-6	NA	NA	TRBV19	CASVRGSSYNSPLHF